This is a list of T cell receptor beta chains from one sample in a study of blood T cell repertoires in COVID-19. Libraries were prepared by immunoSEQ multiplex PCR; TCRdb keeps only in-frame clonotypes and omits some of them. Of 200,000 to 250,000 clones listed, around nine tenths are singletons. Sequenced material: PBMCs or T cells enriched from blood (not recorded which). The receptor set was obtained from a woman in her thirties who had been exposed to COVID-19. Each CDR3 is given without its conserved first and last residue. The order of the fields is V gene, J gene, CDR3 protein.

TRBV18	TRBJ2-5	ASSPRTAKETQY
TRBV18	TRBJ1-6	ASSREEIGPLH
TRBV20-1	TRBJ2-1	SASRGHEQF
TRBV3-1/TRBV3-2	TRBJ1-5	ASSQAGGGNQPQH
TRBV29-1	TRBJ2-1	SVEDFRGDEQF
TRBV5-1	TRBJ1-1	ASSRTTGPAEAF
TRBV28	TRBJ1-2	ASSLYRGSDFYGYT
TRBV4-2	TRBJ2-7	ASSPRTSGFYEQY
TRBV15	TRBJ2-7	ATSAVGYEQY
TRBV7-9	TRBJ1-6	ASSLEGINPPLH
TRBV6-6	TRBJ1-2	ASSPGDYGYT
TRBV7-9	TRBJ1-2	ASRRTEAYGYT
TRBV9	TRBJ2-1	ASSVVASGSDEQF
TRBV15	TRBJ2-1	ATSRDLSGSYNEQF
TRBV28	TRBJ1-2	ASTDRPNYGYT
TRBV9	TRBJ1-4	ASSSSTGANEKLF
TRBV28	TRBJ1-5	ASSLFGRGSNQPQH
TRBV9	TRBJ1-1	ASSVAEGMNTEAF
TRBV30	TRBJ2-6	AWSRGLDSGANVLT
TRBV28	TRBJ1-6	ASSFLKGETPLH
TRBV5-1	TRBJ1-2	ASSLAAHIGYT
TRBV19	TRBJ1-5	ASSISTGPSNQPQH
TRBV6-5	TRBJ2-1	ASRSSTGSNEQF
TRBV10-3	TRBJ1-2	AISEPHQGSNYGYT
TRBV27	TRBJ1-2	ASRLGQHYGYT
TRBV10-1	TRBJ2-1	ASSSGQVGNEQF
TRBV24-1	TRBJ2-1	ATSDGWGRDRVSYEQF
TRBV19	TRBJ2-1	ASSKVAGGPHNEQF
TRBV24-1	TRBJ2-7	AVSRGEQY
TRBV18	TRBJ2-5	ASSRSHGRVGETQY
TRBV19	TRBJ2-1	ASSSRGLAGGQGEQF
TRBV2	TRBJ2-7	ASSGTEGTYEQY
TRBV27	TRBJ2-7	ASSFYRGDYEQY
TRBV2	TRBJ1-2	ATLRDRGDGYT
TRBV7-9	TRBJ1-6	ASSLGQGFSYNSPLH
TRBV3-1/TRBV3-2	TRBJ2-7	ASSLSGYEQY
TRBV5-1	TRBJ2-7	ASSAGLSGEQY
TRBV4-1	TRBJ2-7	ASSQERNRNSYEQY
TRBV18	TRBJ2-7	ASSQAGDNYEQY
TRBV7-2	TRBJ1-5	ASSLLQGIGQPQH
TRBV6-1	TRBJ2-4	ASSERWTGGRASKNIQY
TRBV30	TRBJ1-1	AWKRPTGVLNTEAF
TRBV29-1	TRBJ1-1	SVDGTLGMNTEAF
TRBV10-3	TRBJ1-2	AISASDTAANYGYT
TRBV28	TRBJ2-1	ASSLLLAGASSYNEQF
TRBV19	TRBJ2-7	ASSIDRGGQQY
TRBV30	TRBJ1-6	AWDRHNSPLH
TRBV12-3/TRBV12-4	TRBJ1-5	ASSSGQGASQH
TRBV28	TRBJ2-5	ASGGLGETQY
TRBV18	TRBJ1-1	ASSPGDRALTEAF
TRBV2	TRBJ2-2	ASSEATSGSPSTGELF
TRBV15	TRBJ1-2	ATSGDRGFYGYT
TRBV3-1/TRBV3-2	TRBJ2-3	ASSPNLRGLAGGTSTDTQY
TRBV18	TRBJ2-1	ASSPLAGVTADEQF
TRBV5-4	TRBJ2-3	ASSLGGSGTRTDTQY
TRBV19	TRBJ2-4	ARRNKGDLAKNIQY
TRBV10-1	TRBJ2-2	ASSESLDRATGELF
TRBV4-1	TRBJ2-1	ASSHRLAGYEQF
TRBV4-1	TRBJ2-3	ASSKGLAGVLTDTQY
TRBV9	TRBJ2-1	ASSVSGNNEQF